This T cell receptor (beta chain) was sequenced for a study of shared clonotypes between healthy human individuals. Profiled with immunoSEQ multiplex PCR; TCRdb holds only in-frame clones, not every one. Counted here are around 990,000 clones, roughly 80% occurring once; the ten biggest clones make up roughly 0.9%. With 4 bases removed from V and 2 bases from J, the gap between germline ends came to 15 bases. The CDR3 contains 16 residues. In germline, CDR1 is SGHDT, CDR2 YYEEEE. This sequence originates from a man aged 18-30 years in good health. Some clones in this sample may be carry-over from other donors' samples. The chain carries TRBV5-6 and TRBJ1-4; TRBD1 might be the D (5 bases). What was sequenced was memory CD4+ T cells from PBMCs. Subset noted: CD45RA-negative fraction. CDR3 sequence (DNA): TGTGCCAGCAGCCCCATCGGGGGGATGACTAATGAAAAACTGTTTTTT. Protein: CASSPIGGMTNEKLFF.